This T cell receptor beta chain was sequenced during a study of vaccination and CD4 T cells after COVID-19. Study-wide context: There were two doses of either BNT162b2 or mRNA-1273 vaccine given to participants. Study-wide results and limits: Convalescent patients had a median around 87% of reactive clones appearing only post-vaccination.

Treatment given: roughly 11-day PBMC culture with coronavirus spike peptide pools or control peptides (ViraFEST assay). Cultured CD4+ T-cell DNA underwent Oncomine TCR Beta short-read sequencing. TCRdb passed the PCR reads through MiXCR, listing each CDR3 protein once. The sample consists of about 10,000 distinct CDR3 sequences, 30% of them appearing once. CDR3 length equals 16 residues. This clonotype was counted a few times. Its cognate antigen is unknown. This sequence was found in a human donor who had recovered from COVID-19. The sequencing here drew on CD4+ T cells from blood, cultured in vitro, taken after SARS-CoV-2 vaccination. The chain couples TRBV21-1 to TRBJ1-2; the DNA was not used to check the table's D call, TRBD1. TRBV21-1 is given as a pseudogene. The CDR3 coding sequence is TGTGCCAGCAGCAAATGTGACCCGGTATGTCCCTATGGCTACACCTTC. Protein sequence: CASSKCDPVCPYGYTF.